Listed below are T cell receptor beta chains from one sample, sequenced in a study of T cells in Graves' hyperthyroidism and ophthalmopathy. In TCRdb, the multiplex PCR reads were re-called with MiXCR into one record per CDR3 protein. The table includes roughly 740,000 distinct CDR3 sequences, 16% detected once. Sequencing used blood. These receptor sequences come from a man between 18 and 29 years old with Graves' hyperthyroidism. CDR3s include the opening cysteine and the closing phenylalanine or tryptophan. A D gene is named only where the DNA matches it firmly. Clone size, where shown, is once, few, many, or a class for clones that have expanded.

TRBJ2-3 - few 13 TRBV2 CASSEHGGDTQYF TGTGCCAGCAGTGAACACGGGGGAGACACGCAGTATTTT
TRBJ2-3 - many 13 TRBV11-1 CASSFSRLDTQYF TGTGCCAGCAGCTTTTCTAGACTGGATACGCAGTATTTT
TRBJ1-1 - many 15 TRBV7-8 CASSPPTVGNTEAFF TGTGCCAGCAGCCCCCCGACAGTTGGAAACACTGAAGCTTTCTTT
TRBJ2-1 - - 16 TRBV12-5 CASGLVRSVSYNEQFF TGTGCTAGTGGTTTGGTACGAAGCGTATCCTACAATGAGCAGTTCTTC
TRBJ2-7 TRBD2 - 14 TRBV2 CASSDRRGRDEQYF TGTGCCAGCAGCGATCGCCGAGGGAGGGACGAGCAGTACTTC
TRBJ2-7 - few 14 TRBV29-1 CSVVPAYVTYEQYF TGCAGCGTTGTGCCAGCTTACGTTACCTACGAGCAGTACTTC
TRBJ1-2 - - 16 TRBV28 CASSFPEAKANYGYTF TGTGCCAGCAGTTTCCCCGAAGCAAAAGCTAACTATGGCTACACCTTC
TRBJ1-5 - - 15 TRBV5-8 CASSLYMAGNQPQHF TGTGCCAGCAGCTTGTATATGGCGGGCAATCAGCCCCAGCATTTT
TRBJ2-1 - many 17 TRBV28 CASSLIRGSSPYNEQFF TGTGCCAGCAGTTTAATCAGGGGCAGTTCACCCTACAATGAGCAGTTCTTC
TRBJ1-4 TRBD1 few 14 TRBV9 CASSHDRAGEKLFF TGTGCCAGCAGCCACGACAGGGCGGGGGAAAAACTGTTTTTT
TRBJ2-3 - many 14 TRBV7-3 CASSSDSLSHTQYF TGTGCCAGCAGCTCGGACAGCCTGAGCCATACGCAGTATTTT
TRBJ2-2 - few 17 TRBV28 CASSLPTGQPNTGELFF TGTGCCAGCAGCTTGCCAACTGGGCAACCGAATACCGGGGAGCTGTTTTTT
TRBJ1-6 - - 14 TRBV13 CASSSLDSNSPLHF TGTGCCAGCAGCTCCTTGGACAGCAATTCACCCCTCCACTTT
TRBJ1-1 - - 16 TRBV20-1 CSAVRTAGDIYTEAFF TGCAGTGCTGTCCGAACAGCAGGGGATATATACACTGAAGCTTTCTTT
TRBJ2-7 - - 16 TRBV7-9 CASSLLDFTSSYEQYF TGTGCCAGCAGCCTCTTGGACTTCACGAGCTCCTACGAGCAGTACTTC
TRBJ1-1 - - 14 TRBV5-8 CASSFGPLNTEAFF TGTGCCAGCAGCTTCGGGCCGTTGAACACTGAAGCTTTCTTT
TRBJ2-7 TRBD2 - 14 TRBV20-1 CSARTSGSLYEQYF TGCAGTGCCCGGACTAGCGGGAGCCTCTACGAGCAGTACTTC
TRBJ1-2 TRBD1 few 17 TRBV9 CASSRGLGGPSNYGYTF TGTGCCAGCAGCAGAGGGTTAGGGGGCCCTTCTAACTATGGCTACACCTTC
TRBJ1-3 - - 13 TRBV30 CAWSGVPGNTIYF TGTGCCTGGAGTGGAGTCCCCGGAAACACCATATATTTT
TRBJ2-7 - many 15 TRBV7-2 CASSLGPVGSYEQYF TGTGCCAGCAGCTTAGGGCCAGTGGGGTCCTACGAGCAGTACTTC
TRBJ1-5 TRBD1 - 15 TRBV9 CASSRDSSLLQPQHF TGTGCCAGCAGCCGGGACAGCTCACTACTTCAGCCCCAGCATTTT
TRBJ1-2 - - 13 TRBV20-1 CSAKAGGINGYTF TGCAGTGCCAAAGCGGGTGGGATTAATGGCTACACCTTC
TRBJ2-1 - - 13 TRBV5-6 CASSLESGSEQFF TGTGCCAGCAGCTTGGAGTCAGGTAGTGAGCAGTTCTTC
TRBJ2-3 TRBD1 - 15 TRBV5-6 CASSPTGGLTDTQYF TGTGCCAGCAGCCCGACAGGGGGGCTCACAGATACGCAGTATTTT
TRBJ1-1 - many 12 TRBV7-2 CASSLMGAEAFF TGTGCCAGCAGCTTAATGGGGGCCGAAGCTTTCTTT
TRBJ2-7 TRBD1 many 16 TRBV20-1 CSARDFTTGSSYEQYF TGCAGTGCTAGAGATTTTACGACAGGGTCCTCCTACGAGCAGTACTTC